This T cell receptor (beta chain) is from a study of glioma-infiltrating T cells. About the research overall: Glioblastomas were WHO grade IV, sampled at first diagnosis; low-grade were grade II. Presurgical dexamethasone in glioma patients lasted six or fewer days.

This clonotype has just a few counts. Its specificity is not known. Using RNA template, CDR3s of TCR alpha and beta were amplified with iRepertoire arm-PCR. One-step reverse transcription and amplification started from about 100-400 ng of tissue mRNA or PBMC total RNA. Each CDR3 protein gets one entry after TCRdb re-called the multiplex PCR reads with MiXCR. The table records around 350,000 distinct CDR3 sequences, roughly two fifths of them present only once. The CDR3 has 14 residues. Germline V CDR1 and CDR2: SNHLY, FYNNEI. Deletions cut 6 bases from V and 2 bases from J, with 11 bases between. Study results and limitations: Non-neoplastic patients had below-expected tissue-blood divergence, while all gliomas exceeded expectation.

The sample consisted of glioma tissue, nonneoplastic brain tissue, or PBMCs (not recorded which). This sequence joins TRBV2 and TRBJ1-3; D may be TRBD1 (5 bases). The TCR comes from a human donor with low-grade glioma or glioblastoma, undergoing nonglioma brain surgery, or in good health (not recorded which). The CDR3 here is CASSPRTTGNTIYF. CDR3 nucleotide sequence: TGTGCCAGCAGCCCCAGGACAACTGGAAACACCATATATTTT.